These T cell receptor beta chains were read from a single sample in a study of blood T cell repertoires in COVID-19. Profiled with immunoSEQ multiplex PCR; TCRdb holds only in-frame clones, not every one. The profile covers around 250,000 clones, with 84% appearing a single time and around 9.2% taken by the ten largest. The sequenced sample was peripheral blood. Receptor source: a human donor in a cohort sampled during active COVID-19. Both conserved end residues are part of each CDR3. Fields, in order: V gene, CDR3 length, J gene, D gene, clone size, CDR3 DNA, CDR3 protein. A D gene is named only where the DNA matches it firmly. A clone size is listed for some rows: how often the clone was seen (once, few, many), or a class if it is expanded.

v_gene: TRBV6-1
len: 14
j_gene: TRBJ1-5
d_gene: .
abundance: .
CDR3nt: TGTGCCAGCAGAGAAGGGGCGGGGGCTGGACCCCAGCATTTT
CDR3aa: CASREGAGAGPQHF

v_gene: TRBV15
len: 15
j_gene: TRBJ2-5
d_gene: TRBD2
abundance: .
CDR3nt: TGTGCCACCAGCAGAGGGGCTAGCGGCGATCGGACCCAGTACTTC
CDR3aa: CATSRGASGDRTQYF

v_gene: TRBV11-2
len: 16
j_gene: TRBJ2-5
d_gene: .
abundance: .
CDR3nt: TGTGCCAGCAGCTTAGGGCTAGGCCCCTCCCAAGAGACCCAGTACTTC
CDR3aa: CASSLGLGPSQETQYF

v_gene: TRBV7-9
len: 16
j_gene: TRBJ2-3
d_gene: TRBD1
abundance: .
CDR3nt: TGTGCCAGCAGCACATACAGGGGGCGGAACACAGATACGCAGTATTTT
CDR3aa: CASSTYRGRNTDTQYF

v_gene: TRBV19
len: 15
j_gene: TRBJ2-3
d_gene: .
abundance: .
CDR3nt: TGTGCCAGTAGTACGTCAACTACTAGCACAGATACGCAGTATTTT
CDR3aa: CASSTSTTSTDTQYF

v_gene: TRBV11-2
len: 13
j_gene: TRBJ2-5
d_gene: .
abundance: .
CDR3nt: TGTGCCAGCGAACCGAGGCACCAAGAGACCCAGTACTTC
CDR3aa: CASEPRHQETQYF

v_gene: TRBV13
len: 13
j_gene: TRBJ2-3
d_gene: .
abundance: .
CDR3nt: TGTGCCAGCAGCTTCCAACACACAGATACGCAGTATTTT
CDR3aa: CASSFQHTDTQYF

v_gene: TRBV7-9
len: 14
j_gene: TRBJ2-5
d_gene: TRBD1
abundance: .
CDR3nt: TGTGCCAGCAGGGCGAGGGGGCCCCGAGAGACCCAGTACTTC
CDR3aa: CASRARGPRETQYF

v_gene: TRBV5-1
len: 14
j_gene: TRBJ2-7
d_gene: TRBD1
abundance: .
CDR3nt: TGCGCCAGCAGCTTGGACAGGGGGCCCTACGAGCAGTACTTC
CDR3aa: CASSLDRGPYEQYF

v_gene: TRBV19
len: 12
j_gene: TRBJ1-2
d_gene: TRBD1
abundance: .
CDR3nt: TGTGCCAGTAGTATGACAGGGACGGCCGTCACCTTC
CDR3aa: CASSMTGTAVTF

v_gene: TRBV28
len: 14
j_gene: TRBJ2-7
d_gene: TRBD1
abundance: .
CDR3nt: TGTGCCAGCACTACCGACAGGGACCTCTACGAGCAGTACTTC
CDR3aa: CASTTDRDLYEQYF

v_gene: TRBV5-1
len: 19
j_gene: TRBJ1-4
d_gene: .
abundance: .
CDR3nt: TGCGCCAGCAGCTTGGAAGGGGCCAACGTGGGGACTGGTGATGAAAAACTGTTTTTT
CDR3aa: CASSLEGANVGTGDEKLFF

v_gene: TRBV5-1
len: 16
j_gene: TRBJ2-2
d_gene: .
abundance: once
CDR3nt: TGCGCCAGCAGCACGACAGTACTCGCGAACACCGGGGAGCTGTTTTTT
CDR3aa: CASSTTVLANTGELFF

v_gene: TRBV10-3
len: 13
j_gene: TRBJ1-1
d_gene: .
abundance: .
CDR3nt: TGTGCCATCGGGTGGGAGATGAACACTGAAGCTTTCTTT
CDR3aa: CAIGWEMNTEAFF

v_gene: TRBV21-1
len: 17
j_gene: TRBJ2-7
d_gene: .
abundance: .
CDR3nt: TGTGCCAGCAGCGACAAACCGGGACAGGAGTTCTCGGGCGAGCAGTACTTC
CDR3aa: CASSDKPGQEFSGEQYF

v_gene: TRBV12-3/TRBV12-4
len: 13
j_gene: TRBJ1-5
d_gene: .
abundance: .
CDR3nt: TGTGCCAGCAGGATAGCTGGAGGTCAGCCCCAGCATTTT
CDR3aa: CASRIAGGQPQHF

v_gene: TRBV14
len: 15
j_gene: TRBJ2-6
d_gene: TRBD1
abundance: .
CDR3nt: TGTGCCAGCAGCCGACAGGGGTCTGGGGCCAACGTCCTGACTTTC
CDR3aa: CASSRQGSGANVLTF

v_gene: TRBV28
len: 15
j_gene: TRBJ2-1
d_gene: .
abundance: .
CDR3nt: TGTGCCAGCAGTTCCCCTTGGGGGGTTGCTGATGAGCAGTTCTTC
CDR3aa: CASSSPWGVADEQFF

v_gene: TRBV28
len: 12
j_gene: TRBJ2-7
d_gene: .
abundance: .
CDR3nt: TGTGCCAGCAGCTGGGGACATTACGAGCAGTACTTC
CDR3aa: CASSWGHYEQYF

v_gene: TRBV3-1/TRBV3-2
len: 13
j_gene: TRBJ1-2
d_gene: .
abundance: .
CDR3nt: TGTGCCAGCAGCCAAGTCCCGGGGGATGGCTACACCTTC
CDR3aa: CASSQVPGDGYTF

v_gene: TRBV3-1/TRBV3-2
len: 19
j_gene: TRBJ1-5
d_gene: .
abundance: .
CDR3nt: TGTGCCAGCAGCCATTGTACAGGGCCTGCTCTGTGTAGCAATCAGCCCCAGCATTTT
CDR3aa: CASSHCTGPALCSNQPQHF

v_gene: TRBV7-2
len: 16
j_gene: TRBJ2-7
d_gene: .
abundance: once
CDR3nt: TGTGCCAGCAGCTTAGAGGCCCGGCCGAGCGTCTACGAGCAGTACTTC
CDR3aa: CASSLEARPSVYEQYF

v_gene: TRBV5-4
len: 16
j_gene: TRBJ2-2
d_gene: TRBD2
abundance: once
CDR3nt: TGTGCCAGCAGCCATCGGGGACTAGCAGACACCGGGGAGCTGTTTTTT
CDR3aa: CASSHRGLADTGELFF

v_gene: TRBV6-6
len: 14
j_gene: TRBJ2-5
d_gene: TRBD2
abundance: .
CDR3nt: TGTGCCAGCAGGGGTAGCGGGAGCCAAGAGACCCAGTACTTC
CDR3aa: CASRGSGSQETQYF

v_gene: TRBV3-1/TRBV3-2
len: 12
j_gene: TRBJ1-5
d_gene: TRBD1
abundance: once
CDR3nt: TGTGCCAGCAGCAGGGGGCCCCAGCCCCAGCATTTT
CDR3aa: CASSRGPQPQHF

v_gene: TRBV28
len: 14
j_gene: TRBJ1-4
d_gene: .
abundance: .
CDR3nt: TGTGCCAGCAGTTCACAGGGAGGGGATGAAAAACTGTTTTTT
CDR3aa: CASSSQGGDEKLFF

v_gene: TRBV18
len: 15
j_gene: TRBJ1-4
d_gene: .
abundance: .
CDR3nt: TGTGCCAGCTCCACAGGACCAGGGGTTAATGAAAAACTGTTTTTT
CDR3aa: CASSTGPGVNEKLFF

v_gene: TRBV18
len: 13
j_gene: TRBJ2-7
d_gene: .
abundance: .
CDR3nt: TGTGCCAGCTCACGAGAGGGCGGCTACGAGCAGTACTTC
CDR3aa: CASSREGGYEQYF